Listed below are T cell receptor beta chains from one sample, sequenced in a study of human versus mouse CDR3 diversity and MHC coevolution. Sequencing used immunoSEQ multiplex PCR; TCRdb keeps in-frame clones, though not all of them. Among 75,000 to 90,000 clones listed, around 95% were seen once. The sequencing sample was made of naive CD4+ T cells from blood. Receptor source: a person aged 25 to 69 in good health. CDR3s include the opening cysteine and the closing phenylalanine or tryptophan. The D gene is left open where the match is weak. Clone size is stated in some rows and not others, as once, few, many or a class when expanded.

CASSLSSSSYEQYF	TGCGCCAGCAGCTTGTCCTCTTCCTCCTACGAGCAGTACTTC	TRBV5-1	TRBJ2-7	NA	NA
CASSRGQGTEAFF	TGTGCCAGCAGCCGGGGACAGGGGACTGAAGCTTTCTTT	TRBV27	TRBJ1-1	NA	TRBD1
CAWAGQTTNRYGYTF	TGTGCCTGGGCGGGACAGACTACTAACCGGTATGGCTACACCTTC	TRBV30	TRBJ1-2	NA	TRBD1
CASSYGLAGGAGELFF	TGTGCCAGCAGTTACGGACTAGCTGGAGGCGCCGGGGAGCTGTTTTTT	TRBV6-5	TRBJ2-2	NA	TRBD2
CASSIGTDSNQPQHF	TGTGCCAGTAGTATAGGGACAGATAGCAATCAGCCCCAGCATTTT	TRBV19	TRBJ1-5	NA	NA
CASSQTAFSEQYF	TGTGCCAGCAGCCAGACAGCGTTCTCCGAGCAGTACTTC	TRBV14	TRBJ2-7	NA	NA
CACMTSGASYEQYF	TGTGCCTGTATGACTAGCGGGGCCTCCTACGAGCAGTACTTC	TRBV30	TRBJ2-7	NA	TRBD2
CAWSLPTGRGEKLSF	TGTGCCTGGAGTTTACCGACAGGGAGAGGGGAAAAACTGTCCTTT	TRBV30	TRBJ1-4	NA	TRBD1
CASSVGQQETQYF	TGTGCCAGCAGTGTGGGACAGCAAGAGACCCAGTACTTC	TRBV25-1	TRBJ2-5	few	TRBD1
CASSVLGQVNYEQYF	TGCGCCAGCAGCGTCCTGGGACAGGTTAACTACGAGCAGTACTTC	TRBV5-1	TRBJ2-7	NA	TRBD1
CASSPISGTVAYEQYF	TGTGCCAGCAGCCCAATTTCCGGGACAGTAGCCTACGAGCAGTACTTC	TRBV7-6	TRBJ2-7	NA	TRBD1
CASSPDRSSYNEQFF	TGTGCCAGCAGCCCTGACAGAAGCTCCTACAATGAGCAGTTCTTC	TRBV11-2	TRBJ2-1	NA	NA
CASSLTGGDTEAFF	TGTGCCAGCAGCCTAACAGGGGGCGACACTGAAGCTTTCTTT	TRBV7-3	TRBJ1-1	NA	TRBD1
CASSLPGQGAGEQYF	TGTGCCAGCAGTCTCCCGGGACAGGGGGCAGGCGAGCAGTACTTC	TRBV28	TRBJ2-7	once	TRBD1
CASSTDPDRLNTEAFF	TGCGCCAGCAGCACAGACCCCGACAGGCTGAACACTGAAGCTTTCTTT	TRBV5-1	TRBJ1-1	NA	NA
CASSARGDSYEQYF	TGTGCCAGCAGTGCTCGGGGGGACTCCTACGAGCAGTACTTC	TRBV2	TRBJ2-7	once	TRBD2
CASSIAQTGASYEQYF	TGTGCCAGTAGTATAGCCCAGACAGGGGCCTCCTACGAGCAGTACTTC	TRBV19	TRBJ2-7	NA	TRBD1
CASREFTGLYSPLHF	TGCGCCAGCAGGGAATTCACAGGGCTATATTCACCCCTCCACTTT	TRBV10-2	TRBJ1-6	NA	NA
CASSSPGQGAGIGELFF	TGTGCCAGCAGCTCGCCGGGACAGGGGGCTGGTATCGGGGAGCTGTTTTTT	TRBV7-2	TRBJ2-2	NA	TRBD1
CASSEKGPSSGANVLTF	TGTGCCAGCAGTGAAAAGGGGCCGAGCTCTGGGGCCAACGTCCTGACTTTC	TRBV2	TRBJ2-6	NA	NA
CASSPPILGGAEYGYTF	TGTGCCAGCTCACCACCGATATTAGGGGGCGCGGAATATGGCTACACCTTC	TRBV18	TRBJ1-2	NA	TRBD1
CASSLSGVGQPQHF	TGTGCCAGCAGCTTATCCGGGGTTGGTCAGCCTCAGCATTTT	TRBV7-9	TRBJ1-5	NA	NA
CASTASRKENEQYF	TGTGCCAGCACCGCTTCTAGAAAGGAGAACGAGCAGTACTTC	TRBV7-2	TRBJ2-7	NA	NA
CASTLGRGGNTGELFF	TGTGCCAGTACCCTTGGCCGGGGGGGGAACACCGGGGAGCTGTTTTTT	TRBV19	TRBJ2-2	NA	TRBD2
CASSVDPGVNTGELFF	TGTGCCAGCAGCGTTGACCCGGGGGTTAACACCGGGGAGCTGTTTTTT	TRBV9	TRBJ2-2	NA	NA
CASRDTGGRSYEQYF	TGTGCCAGCAGAGATACAGGGGGCAGGTCCTACGAGCAGTACTTC	TRBV2	TRBJ2-7	NA	TRBD1
CASSLRRGSDEQYF	TGTGCCAGCAGCTTAAGGCGGGGGTCGGACGAGCAGTACTTC	TRBV7-3	TRBJ2-7	NA	TRBD2
CASSPPDTRETQYF	TGTGCCAGCTCACCACCTGACACAAGGGAGACCCAGTACTTC	TRBV18	TRBJ2-5	NA	NA
CASNRGGLRLEQFF	TGCGCCAGCAATCGCGGGGGGCTACGGTTGGAGCAGTTCTTC	TRBV23-1	TRBJ2-1	once	TRBD2
CSASGFSEQYF	TGCAGTGCCTCAGGGTTTAGCGAGCAGTACTTC	TRBV20-1	TRBJ2-7	NA	NA
CASSSGQNYGYTF	TGTGCCAGCAGCTCGGGACAGAACTATGGCTACACCTTC	TRBV7-3	TRBJ1-2	NA	TRBD1
CASSLDGGGYTF	TGTGCCAGCAGCTTAGATGGGGGCGGCTACACCTTC	TRBV7-9	TRBJ1-2	NA	NA
CASSPLGQGAKETQYF	TGTGCCAGTAGTCCCCTCGGACAGGGGGCGAAGGAGACCCAGTACTTC	TRBV19	TRBJ2-5	NA	TRBD1
CASSMGRERINEQFF	TGTGCCAGTAGTATGGGGCGGGAGAGAATCAATGAGCAGTTCTTC	TRBV19	TRBJ2-1	NA	TRBD2
CASTQWGRQNTEAFF	TGTGCCAGTACTCAGTGGGGCAGACAGAACACTGAAGCTTTCTTT	TRBV19	TRBJ1-1	NA	NA
CASSTTQGPPVYTIYF	TGTGCCAGCAGCACTACACAGGGCCCTCCCGTCTACACCATATATTTT	TRBV7-2	TRBJ1-3	NA	NA
CSVALRRDDEQFF	TGCAGCGTTGCTCTTAGGCGGGACGATGAGCAGTTCTTC	TRBV29-1	TRBJ2-1	once	NA
CASGFERTGRDASYTF	TGTGCTAGTGGTTTTGAAAGGACAGGGCGGGATGCGAGCTACACCTTC	TRBV12-5	TRBJ1-2	NA	TRBD1
CASSYRGGVQYF	TGTGCCAGCAGTTACCGAGGCGGGGTGCAGTACTTC	TRBV6-5	TRBJ2-7	NA	NA
CASSYSRAATNEKLFF	TGTGCCAGCAGTTACTCGAGGGCCGCAACTAATGAAAAACTGTTTTTT	TRBV6-5	TRBJ1-4	NA	NA
CASSLGAAEAFF	TGTGCCAGCAGCTTAGGGGCCGCTGAAGCTTTCTTT	TRBV7-2	TRBJ1-1	NA	NA
CASTYSFGELAKNIQYF	TGTGCCAGTACCTATTCCTTCGGGGAACTAGCCAAAAACATTCAGTACTTC	TRBV19	TRBJ2-4	NA	NA
CASSLDRGNEQFF	TGTGCCAGCAGCCTCGACAGGGGGAATGAGCAGTTCTTC	TRBV2	TRBJ2-1	few	TRBD1
CASSVLGQGWGGYTF	TGTGCCAGCAGCGTACTCGGACAGGGATGGGGTGGCTACACCTTC	TRBV9	TRBJ1-2	NA	TRBD1
CASSTAGAGETQYF	TGTGCCAGCAGCACCGCAGGGGCCGGGGAGACCCAGTACTTC	TRBV5-4	TRBJ2-5	NA	NA
CASSRERETWETQYF	TGTGCCAGCAGCCGGGAGAGGGAGACCTGGGAGACCCAGTACTTC	TRBV5-6	TRBJ2-5	NA	NA
CASLRTGDTEAFF	TGTGCCAGCCTTCGGACAGGGGACACTGAAGCTTTCTTT	TRBV18	TRBJ1-1	NA	TRBD1
CASSVGLAANTGELFF	TGTGCCAGCAGCGTAGGACTAGCGGCGAACACCGGGGAGCTGTTTTTT	TRBV9	TRBJ2-2	NA	TRBD2
CASKERGGQRAEAFF	TGTGCCAGTAAAGAAAGGGGAGGGCAACGCGCTGAAGCTTTCTTT	TRBV19	TRBJ1-1	NA	NA
CASSPTDAGQIQPQHF	TGTGCCAGCTCACCTACGGACGCGGGGCAAATTCAGCCCCAGCATTTT	TRBV18	TRBJ1-5	NA	NA
CASSEEVRRGGGYTF	TGTGCCAGCAGTGAAGAAGTCAGGCGAGGGGGTGGCTACACCTTC	TRBV25-1	TRBJ1-2	once	NA
CASSGLAEETQYF	TGTGCCAGCAGCGGACTAGCGGAAGAGACCCAGTACTTC	TRBV9	TRBJ2-5	NA	TRBD2
CASSPEPGQGGSPLHF	TGTGCCAGCAGCCCCGAACCGGGACAGGGGGGATCACCCCTCCACTTT	TRBV5-4	TRBJ1-6	NA	TRBD1
CASSVGGLNIQYF	TGTGCCAGCAGCGTAGGGGGACTAAACATTCAGTACTTC	TRBV9	TRBJ2-4	NA	NA
CASNARRDVTSYNEQFF	TGTGCCAGCAACGCTAGGCGGGACGTCACCTCCTACAATGAGCAGTTCTTC	TRBV7-8	TRBJ2-1	once	NA